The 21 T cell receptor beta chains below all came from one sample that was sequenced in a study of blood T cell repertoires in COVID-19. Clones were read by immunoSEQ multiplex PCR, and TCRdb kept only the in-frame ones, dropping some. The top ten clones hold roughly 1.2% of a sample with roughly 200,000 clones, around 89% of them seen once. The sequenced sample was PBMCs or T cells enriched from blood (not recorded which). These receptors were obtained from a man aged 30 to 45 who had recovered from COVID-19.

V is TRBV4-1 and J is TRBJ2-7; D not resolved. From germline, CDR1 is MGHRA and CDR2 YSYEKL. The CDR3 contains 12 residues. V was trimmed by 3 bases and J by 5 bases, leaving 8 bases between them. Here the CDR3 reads CASSHSGDEQYF. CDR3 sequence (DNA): TGCGCCAGCAGCCACTCAGGTGACGAGCAGTACTTC.

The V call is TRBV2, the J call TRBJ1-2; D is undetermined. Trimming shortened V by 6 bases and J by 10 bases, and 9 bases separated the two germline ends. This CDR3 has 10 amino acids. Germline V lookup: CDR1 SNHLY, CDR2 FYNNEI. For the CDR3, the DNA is TGTGCCAGCAGGGACTGGGCCTACACCTTC. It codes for CASRDWAYTF. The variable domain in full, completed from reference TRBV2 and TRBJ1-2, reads EPEVTQTPSHQVTQMGQEVILRCVPISNHLYFYWYRQILGQKVEFLVSFYNNEISEKSEIFDDQFSVERPDGSNFTLKIRSTKLEDSAMYFCASRDWAYTFGSGTRLTVV.

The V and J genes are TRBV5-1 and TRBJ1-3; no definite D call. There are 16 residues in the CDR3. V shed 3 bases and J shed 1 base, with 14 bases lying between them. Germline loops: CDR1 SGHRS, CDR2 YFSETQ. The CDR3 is CASSSFEGTSGNTIYF. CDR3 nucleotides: TGCGCCAGCAGCTCATTCGAGGGAACGTCTGGAAACACCATATATTTT.

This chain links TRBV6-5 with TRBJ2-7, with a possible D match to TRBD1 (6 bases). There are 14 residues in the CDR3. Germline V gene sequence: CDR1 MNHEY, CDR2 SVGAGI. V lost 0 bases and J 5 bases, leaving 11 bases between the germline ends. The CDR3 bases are TGTGCCAGCAGTTACTCGTTCCAGGGGCACGAGCAGTACTTC. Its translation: CASSYSFQGHEQYF.

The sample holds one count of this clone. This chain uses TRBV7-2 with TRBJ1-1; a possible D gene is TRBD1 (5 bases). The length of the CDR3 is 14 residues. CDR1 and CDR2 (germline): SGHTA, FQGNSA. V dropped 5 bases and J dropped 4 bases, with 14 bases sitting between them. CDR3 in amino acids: CASSVWGGPTEAFF. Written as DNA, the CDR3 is TGTGCCAGCAGCGTATGGGGGGGACCCACTGAAGCTTTCTTT.

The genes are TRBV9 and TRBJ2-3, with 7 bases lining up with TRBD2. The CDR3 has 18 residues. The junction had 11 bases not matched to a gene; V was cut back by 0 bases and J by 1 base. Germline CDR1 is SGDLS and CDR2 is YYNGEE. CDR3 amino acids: CASSVVLGGGEGTDTQYF. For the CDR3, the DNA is TGTGCCAGCAGCGTAGTATTAGGTGGGGGGGAAGGCACAGATACGCAGTATTTT.

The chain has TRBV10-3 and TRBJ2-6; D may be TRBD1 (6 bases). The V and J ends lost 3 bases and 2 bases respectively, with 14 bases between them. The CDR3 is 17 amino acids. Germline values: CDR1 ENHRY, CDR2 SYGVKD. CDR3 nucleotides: TGTGCCATCAGTGAACCGACAGGACTCCCTGGGGCCAACGTCCTGACTTTC. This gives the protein CAISEPTGLPGANVLTF.

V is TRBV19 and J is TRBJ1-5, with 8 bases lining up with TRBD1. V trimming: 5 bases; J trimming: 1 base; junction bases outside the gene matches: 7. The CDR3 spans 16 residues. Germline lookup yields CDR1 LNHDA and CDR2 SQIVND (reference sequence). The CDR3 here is CASSPLTGASNQPQHF. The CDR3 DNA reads TGTGCCAGTAGTCCCCTGACAGGGGCCAGCAATCAGCCCCAGCATTTT.

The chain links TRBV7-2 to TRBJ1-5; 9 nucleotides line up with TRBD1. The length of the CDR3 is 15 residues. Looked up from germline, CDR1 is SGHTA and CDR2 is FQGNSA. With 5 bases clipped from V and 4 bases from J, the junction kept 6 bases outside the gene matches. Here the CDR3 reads CASSPGTGTNQPQHF. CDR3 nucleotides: TGTGCCAGCAGCCCGGGGACAGGGACTAATCAGCCCCAGCATTTT.

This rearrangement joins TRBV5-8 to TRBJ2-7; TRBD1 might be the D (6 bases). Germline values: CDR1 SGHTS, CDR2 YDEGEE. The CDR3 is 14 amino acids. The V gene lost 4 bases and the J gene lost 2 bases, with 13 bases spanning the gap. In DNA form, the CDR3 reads TGTGCCAGCAGCCAAAACAGGGAGACCTACGAGCAGTACTTC. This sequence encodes CASSQNRETYEQYF.

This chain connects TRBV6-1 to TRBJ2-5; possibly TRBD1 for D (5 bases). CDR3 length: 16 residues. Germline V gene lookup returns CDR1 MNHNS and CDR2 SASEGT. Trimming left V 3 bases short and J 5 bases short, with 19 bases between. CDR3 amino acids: CASSDPQGGGRETQYF. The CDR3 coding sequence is TGTGCCAGCAGTGATCCCCAGGGTGGTGGTAGGGAGACCCAGTACTTC.

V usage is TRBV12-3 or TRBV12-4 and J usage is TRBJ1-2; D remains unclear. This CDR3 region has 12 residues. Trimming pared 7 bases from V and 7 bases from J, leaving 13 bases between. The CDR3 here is CASTDKEGGYTF. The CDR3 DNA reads TGTGCCAGCACCGACAAGGAGGGTGGCTACACCTTC.

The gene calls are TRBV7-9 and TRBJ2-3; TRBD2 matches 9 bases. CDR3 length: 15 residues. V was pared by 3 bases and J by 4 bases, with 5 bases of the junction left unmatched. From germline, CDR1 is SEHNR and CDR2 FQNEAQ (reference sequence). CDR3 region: CASSLLAGYPDTQYF. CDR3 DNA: TGTGCCAGCAGCTTGCTAGCGGGATATCCAGATACGCAGTATTTT.

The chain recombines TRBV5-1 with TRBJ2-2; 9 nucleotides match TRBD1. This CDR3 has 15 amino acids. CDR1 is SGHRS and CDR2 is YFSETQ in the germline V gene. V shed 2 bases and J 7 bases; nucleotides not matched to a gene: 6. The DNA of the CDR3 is TGCGCCAGCAGCTTACGACAGGGGGAAGGCGGGGAGCTGTTTTTT. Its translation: CASSLRQGEGGELFF. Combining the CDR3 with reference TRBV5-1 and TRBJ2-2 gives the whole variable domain KAGVTQTPRYLIKTRGQQVTLSCSPISGHRSVSWYQQTPGQGLQFLFEYFSETQRNKGNFPGRFSGRQFSNSRSEMNVSTLELGDSALYLCASSLRQGEGGELFFGEGSRLTVL.

The CDR3 DNA reads TGTGCCAGTAGTGGGACAGTCCCCGCCATGGGGTTGTCACCCCTCCACTTT. Encoded protein: CASSGTVPAMGLSPLHF. This chain joins TRBV19 and TRBJ1-6; 7 bases align to TRBD1. Losses at the gene ends were 5 bases for V and 10 bases for J; bases not matched to a gene: 17. The CDR3 totals 17 residues. Germline-derived CDR1 and CDR2 are LNHDA and SQIVND (reference sequence). Combining the CDR3 with reference TRBV19 and TRBJ1-6 gives the whole variable domain DGGITQSPKYLFRKEGQNVTLSCEQNLNHDAMYWYRQDPGQGLRLIYYSQIVNDFQKGDIAEGYSVSREKKESFPLTVTSAQKNPTAFYLCASSGTVPAMGLSPLHFGNGTRLTVT.

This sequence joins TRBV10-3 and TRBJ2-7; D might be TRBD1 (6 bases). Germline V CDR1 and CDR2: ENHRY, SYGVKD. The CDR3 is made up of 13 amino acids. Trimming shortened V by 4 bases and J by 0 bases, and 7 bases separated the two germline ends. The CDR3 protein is CAISVGASYEQYF. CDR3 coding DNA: TGTGCCATCAGTGTGGGGGCCTCCTACGAGCAGTACTTC.

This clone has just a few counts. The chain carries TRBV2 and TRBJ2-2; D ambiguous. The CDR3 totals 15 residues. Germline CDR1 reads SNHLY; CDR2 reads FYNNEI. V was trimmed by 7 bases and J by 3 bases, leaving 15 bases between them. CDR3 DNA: TGTGCCAGCACTATACAAAACCGGGACACCGGGGAGCTGTTTTTT. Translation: CASTIQNRDTGELFF.

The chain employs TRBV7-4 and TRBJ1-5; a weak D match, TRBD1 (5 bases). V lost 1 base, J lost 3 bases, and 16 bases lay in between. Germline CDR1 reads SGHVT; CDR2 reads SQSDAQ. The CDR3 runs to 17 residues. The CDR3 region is CASSLEGRGVFNQPQHF. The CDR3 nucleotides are TGTGCCAGCAGCTTAGAAGGGCGGGGGGTTTTCAATCAGCCCCAGCATTTT.

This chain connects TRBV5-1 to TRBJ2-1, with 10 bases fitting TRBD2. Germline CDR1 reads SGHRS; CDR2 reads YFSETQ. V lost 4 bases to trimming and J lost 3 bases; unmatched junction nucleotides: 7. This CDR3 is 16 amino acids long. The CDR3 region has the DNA TGCGCCAGCAGCCTTCTAGCGGGAGAGGGCTACAATGAGCAGTTCTTC. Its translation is CASSLLAGEGYNEQFF.

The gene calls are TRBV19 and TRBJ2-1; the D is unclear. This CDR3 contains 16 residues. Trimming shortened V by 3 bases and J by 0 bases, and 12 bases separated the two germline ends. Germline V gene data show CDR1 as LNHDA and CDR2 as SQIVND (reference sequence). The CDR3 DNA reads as TGTGCCAGTAGTATGAGACTTTCTAGCTCCTACAATGAGCAGTTCTTC. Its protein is CASSMRLSSSYNEQFF. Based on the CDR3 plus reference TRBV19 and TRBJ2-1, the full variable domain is DGGITQSPKYLFRKEGQNVTLSCEQNLNHDAMYWYRQDPGQGLRLIYYSQIVNDFQKGDIAEGYSVSREKKESFPLTVTSAQKNPTAFYLCASSMRLSSSYNEQFFGPGTRLTVL.

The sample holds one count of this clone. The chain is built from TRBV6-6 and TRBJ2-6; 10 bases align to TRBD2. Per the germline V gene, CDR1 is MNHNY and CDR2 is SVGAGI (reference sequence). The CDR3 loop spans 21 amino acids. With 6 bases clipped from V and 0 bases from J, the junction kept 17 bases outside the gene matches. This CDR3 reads CASSPDSSGSPPSSGANVLTF. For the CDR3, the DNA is TGTGCCAGCAGCCCAGATTCTAGCGGGAGCCCACCTAGCTCTGGGGCCAACGTCCTGACTTTC.